These 24 T cell receptor beta chains came from one sample sequenced in a study of T cell changes during pregnancy in multiple sclerosis. Assay: immunoSEQ multiplex PCR; the TCRdb copy retains only in-frame clones and omits some. The repertoire holds 60,000 to 65,000 clones, with roughly 90% as singletons. The sample was peripheral blood, taken in the first trimester of pregnancy. The receptors stem from a female donor with multiple sclerosis, enrolled in a pregnancy study.

This chain joins TRBV4-3 and TRBJ2-7, with TRBD1 identical over 8 bases. Germline V CDR1 and CDR2: LGHNA, YSLEER. CDR3 length: 15 residues. V lost 3 bases, J lost 3 bases, and 7 bases stayed unmatched. In DNA form, the CDR3 reads TGCGCCAGCAGCCAGTTGACAGGGGCGAGCTACGAGCAGTACTTC. It codes for CASSQLTGASYEQYF.

The J gene is TRBJ2-7, the V gene TRBV4-3, with TRBD2 matching over 9 bases. Germline CDR1 is LGHNA and CDR2 is YSLEER. Trimming removed 3 bases from V and 2 bases from J; junction bases left unmatched: 5. The CDR3 loop spans 15 amino acids. CDR3 DNA sequence: TGCGCCAGCAGCCAGATGGGCGGGAGGGCCTACGAGCAGTACTTC. Protein: CASSQMGGRAYEQYF.

This clone appeared once. The V and J genes are TRBV9 and TRBJ2-3; a possible D gene is TRBD2 (6 bases). The CDR3 contains 15 residues. Trimming stripped 4 bases from V and 4 bases from J, with 16 bases between. The germline V gene has CDR1 SGDLS and CDR2 YYNGEE. The DNA for the CDR3 is TGTGCCAGCAGCTCCAGCGGGCGGGATGCAGATACGCAGTATTTT. This translates into CASSSSGRDADTQYF.

This rearrangement joins TRBV5-4 to TRBJ2-3, with 7 bases fitting TRBD1. Germline V CDR1 and CDR2: SGHNT, YYREEE (reference sequence). J gave up 0 bases and V 7 bases, and 17 bases lay outside the gene matches. This CDR3 comprises 18 residues. For the CDR3, the DNA is TGTGCCAGCGGCGATAAAAGACAGGGCGTTATTAGCACAGATACGCAGTATTTT. Amino acid sequence: CASGDKRQGVISTDTQYF.

The chain couples TRBV27 to TRBJ2-1; TRBD2 matches at 10 bases. Germline CDR1 MNHEY, CDR2 SMNVEV (reference sequence). J lost 4 bases, V lost 3 bases, and 12 bases had no gene match. The CDR3 covers 18 residues. CDR3 region: CASSFRLAGVARYNEQFF. CDR3 in DNA: TGTGCCAGCAGTTTCCGTCTAGCGGGAGTCGCCAGGTACAATGAGCAGTTCTTC.

The V gene is TRBV5-4, the J gene TRBJ2-6, with 8 bases that match TRBD2. CDR3 size: 16 residues. Germline-derived CDR1 and CDR2 are SGHNT and YYREEE (reference sequence). The ends lost 2 bases at V and 2 bases at J; junction bases unmatched: 3. In DNA, the CDR3 is TGTGCCAGCAGCTTCCGGGAGGGGGCTGGGGCCAACGTCCTGACTTTC. This sequence encodes CASSFREGAGANVLTF.

The chain uses TRBV9 and TRBJ1-5; 7 nucleotides match TRBD1. The CDR3 runs to 14 residues. Trimming took 0 bases from V and 4 from J; bases not matched to a gene: 1. Germline loops: CDR1 SGDLS, CDR2 YYNGEE. The CDR3 region is CASSVAGGNQPQHF. The CDR3 coding sequence is TGTGCCAGCAGCGTAGCAGGGGGAAATCAGCCCCAGCATTTT.

The V call is TRBV6-4, the J call TRBJ2-4, with TRBD2 as a possible D gene (6 bases). Germline CDR1 and CDR2: MRHNA and SNTAGT. Trimming removed 6 bases at V and 7 bases at J, with 16 bases between. The CDR3 covers 14 residues. In nucleotides, the CDR3 is TGTGCCAGCAGCGAAGGGCGGGAATCGAACATTCAGTACTTC. Its translation: CASSEGRESNIQYF.

The chain has TRBV27 and TRBJ1-2; tentative D call: TRBD1 (5 bases). Germline lookup yields CDR1 MNHEY and CDR2 SMNVEV (reference sequence). Trimming removed 7 bases from V and 3 bases from J, with 9 bases in between. The CDR3 is made up of 12 amino acids. This CDR3 reads CASKIRDYGYTF. The CDR3 nucleotides read TGTGCCAGCAAAATCAGGGACTATGGCTACACCTTC.

The chain joins TRBV7-8 to TRBJ2-1; 13 positions match TRBD2. The germline gives CDR1 SGHVS, CDR2 FQNEAQ. V trimming: 3 bases; J trimming: 6 bases; junction bases outside the gene matches: 17. CDR3 length: 20 amino acids. CDR3 sequence reads: CASSFSRRLGLAGVGNEQFF. CDR3 bases: TGTGCCAGCAGCTTTAGTCGTCGTCTCGGACTAGCGGGAGTCGGCAATGAGCAGTTCTTC.

This rearrangement joins TRBV28 to TRBJ2-5, with D perhaps TRBD2 (5 bases). V gave up 7 bases and J gave up 7 bases, with 13 bases separating them. The CDR3 runs to 12 residues. Per the germline V gene, CDR1 is MDHEN and CDR2 is SYDVKM. CDR3 sequence (DNA): TGTGCCAGCAATTCCCATCGGGGGACCCAGTACTTC. This translates into CASNSHRGTQYF.

The genes are TRBV6-6 and TRBJ1-2; D is possibly TRBD1 (6 bases). The length of the CDR3 is 14 residues. CDR1 is MNHNY, CDR2 SVGAGI, per germline (reference sequence). Trimming stripped 6 bases from V and 4 bases from J, with 15 bases between. CDR3 region: CASRKDRSIYGYTF. CDR3 coding DNA: TGTGCCAGCAGGAAGGACAGAAGCATCTATGGCTACACCTTC.

This clone came up once. The chain carries TRBV6-5 and TRBJ1-1, with D maybe TRBD1 (5 bases). V lost 5 bases and J lost 4, with 11 bases in between. Germline V gene data show CDR1 as MNHEY and CDR2 as SVGAGI. The CDR3 loop spans 13 amino acids. The CDR3 spells CASSLRGITEAFF. The CDR3 bases are TGTGCCAGCAGTCTCCGGGGGATCACTGAAGCTTTCTTT.

Only a few counts were recorded for this clone. The J gene is TRBJ2-1, the V gene TRBV7-3, with 11 bases lining up with TRBD2. The CDR3 is 15 residues long. CDR1 and CDR2 from the germline V gene are SGHTA and FQGTGA. The junction had 4 bases not matched to a gene; V was cut back by 2 bases and J by 7 bases. The CDR3, as DNA: TGTGCCAGCAGCTTATCTAGCGGGAGGAGTAATGAGCAGTTCTTC. It encodes CASSLSSGRSNEQFF.

The chain has TRBV7-3 and TRBJ2-1; possibly TRBD1 for D (5 bases). This CDR3 spans 14 amino acids. V lost 3 bases to trimming and J lost 5 bases, with 11 bases between them. Germline V gene data show CDR1 as SGHTA and CDR2 as FQGTGA. The CDR3 DNA reads as TGTGCCAGCAGCTTGGGGCAGCCGCACAATGAGCAGTTCTTC. This encodes CASSLGQPHNEQFF. Full variable domain (remainder filled in from reference TRBV7-3 and TRBJ2-1): GAGVSQTPSNKVTEKGKYVELRCDPISGHTALYWYRQSLGQGPEFLIYFQGTGAADDSGLPNDRFFAVRPEGSVSTLKIQRTERGDSAVYLCASSLGQPHNEQFFGPGTRLTVL.

The V call is TRBV5-5, the J call TRBJ2-6; 7 bases align to TRBD2. This CDR3 region has 17 residues. Unmatched junction bases numbered 12, after V lost 5 bases and J lost 4 bases. CDR1 SGHKS and CDR2 YYEKEE come from the germline V gene (reference sequence). This CDR3 is CASSSLGEGPGANVLTF. CDR3 DNA sequence: TGTGCCAGCAGTTCCCTTGGGGAGGGCCCCGGGGCCAACGTCCTGACTTTC.

The chain links TRBV6-5 to TRBJ2-5; tentatively, D is TRBD2 (6 bases). This CDR3 spans 14 amino acids. Trimming removed 6 bases from V and 4 bases from J, with 15 bases in between. The V gene's germline CDR1 is MNHEY and CDR2 SVGAGI. CDR3 sequence (DNA): TGTGCCAGCAGCCTCGGGGGAGCGCGAGAGACCCAGTACTTC. It encodes CASSLGGARETQYF.

The genes are TRBV19 and TRBJ2-3, with 7 bases lining up with TRBD2. V was pared by 0 bases and J by 4 bases, with 4 bases of the junction left unmatched. The CDR3 extends over 15 amino acids. In germline, CDR1 is LNHDA, CDR2 SQIVND (reference sequence). In DNA form, the CDR3 reads TGTGCCAGTAGTATAGAGGCGGGAGCCTCAGATACGCAGTATTTT. The encoded protein is CASSIEAGASDTQYF.

In DNA form, the CDR3 reads TGTGCCAGCAGCACCGGACAGGGCCCTAATCAGCCCCAGCATTTT. This gives the protein CASSTGQGPNQPQHF. The rearrangement uses TRBV7-2 and TRBJ1-5, with 8 bases matching TRBD1. Germline CDR1 and CDR2: SGHTA and FQGNSA. V trimming: 5 bases; J trimming: 4 bases; junction bases outside the gene matches: 7. The CDR3 covers 15 residues.

The chain carries TRBV4-1 and TRBJ1-1; maybe TRBD1 (5 bases). This CDR3 comprises 15 residues. Trimming took 0 bases from V and 6 from J, leaving 14 bases between them. Germline V gene sequence: CDR1 MGHRA, CDR2 YSYEKL. In DNA form, the CDR3 reads TGCGCCAGCAGCCAAGACCTTGGCCAGGGCTCTGAAGCTTTCTTT. Its protein is CASSQDLGQGSEAFF.

CDR3 sequence: CASSDSWTGETEAFF. The CDR3 DNA reads TGTGCCAGCAGTGACTCGTGGACAGGGGAAACTGAAGCTTTCTTT. This chain joins TRBV6-1 and TRBJ1-1; 9 bases agree with TRBD1. The V gene's germline CDR1 is MNHNS and CDR2 SASEGT. With V trimmed by 3 bases and J by 5 bases, 7 bases remained unmatched. The CDR3 sequence is 15 residues long.

This chain links TRBV6-5 with TRBJ2-1; D unclear. The CDR3 has 12 residues. The V gene lost 5 bases and the J gene lost 5 bases, with 7 bases spanning the gap. Germline-derived CDR1 and CDR2 are MNHEY and SVGAGI. The CDR3 bases are TGTGCCAGCAGTGAGCCCAACAATGAGCAGTTCTTC. Protein product: CASSEPNNEQFF.

This rearrangement joins TRBV19 to TRBJ1-6; 10 bases map to TRBD1. The V and J ends lost 5 bases and 7 bases, in that order; junction bases with no gene match: 8. The CDR3 consists of 16 residues. Germline loops: CDR1 LNHDA, CDR2 SQIVND (reference sequence). The CDR3 loop reads CASSRGTGAKNSPLHF. The CDR3 bases are TGTGCCAGTAGTCGGGGGACAGGGGCGAAAAATTCACCCCTCCACTTT. Full variable domain (remainder filled in from reference TRBV19 and TRBJ1-6): DGGITQSPKYLFRKEGQNVTLSCEQNLNHDAMYWYRQDPGQGLRLIYYSQIVNDFQKGDIAEGYSVSREKKESFPLTVTSAQKNPTAFYLCASSRGTGAKNSPLHFGNGTRLTVT.

The chain has TRBV7-8 and TRBJ1-1, with D perhaps matching TRBD1 (6 bases). V was cut by 5 bases and J by 5 bases, with 15 bases left in between. CDR1 is SGHVS and CDR2 is FQNEAQ in the germline V gene. This CDR3 spans 14 amino acids. The CDR3 sequence is CASSAQGPGTEAFF. As DNA, the CDR3 is TGTGCCAGCAGCGCGCAGGGGCCGGGAACTGAAGCTTTCTTT.